Sequencing of this T cell receptor (beta chain) was carried out in a study of T cell repertoires in cytomegalovirus infection. Each CDR3 protein is one row after TCRdb ran MiXCR on the reads. Of about 400,000 distinct CDR3 sequences detected, less than 20% appear once; the ten largest clones hold approximately 10%. Sequencing used PBMCs. The clonotype comes from a human donor in good health (CMV status not recorded). Some clones in this sample may be carry-over from other donors' samples.

The CDR3 reads CASSWGGNYEQYF. CDR3 coding DNA: TGTGCCAGCAGCTGGGGAGGGAACTACGAGCAGTACTTC. This rearrangement joins TRBV5-6 to TRBJ2-7; 7 bases match TRBD2. The CDR3 spans 13 residues. The germline CDR1 and CDR2 sequences are SGHDT and YYEEEE. V gave up 3 bases and J gave up 3 bases; unmatched junction bases: 3. Based on the CDR3 plus reference TRBV5-6 and TRBJ2-7, the full variable domain is DAGVTQSPTHLIKTRGQQVTLRCSPKSGHDTVSWYQQALGQGPQFIFQYYEEEERQRGNFPDRFSGHQFPNYSSELNVNALLLGDSALYLCASSWGGNYEQYFGPGTRLTVT.